These 30 T cell receptor beta chains were sequenced from one sample in a study of shared clonotypes between healthy human individuals. Method: immunoSEQ multiplex PCR; TCRdb's copy keeps in-frame clones and lacks some. The top ten clones hold around 12% of a sample with fewer than 600,000 clones, roughly four fifths of them seen once. Sequencing input: PBMCs. These receptors were obtained from a woman in her 40s in good health. Some clones in this sample may be carry-over from other donors' samples.

The table lists this clone with a few counts. Other DNA sequences in the sample encode the same CDR3. J is TRBJ1-4 and V is TRBV18; no clear D gene. Germline assignment: CDR1 KGHSH and CDR2 LQKENI. The CDR3 runs 13 residues. Deletions cut 2 bases from V and 5 bases from J, with 6 bases between. CDR3 amino acids: CASSPGQNEKLFF. Here the CDR3 DNA reads TGTGCCAGCTCACCAGGGCAGAATGAAAAACTGTTTTTT.

This chain links TRBV30 with TRBJ1-5; the D gene is possibly TRBD1 (5 bases). The CDR3 extends over 13 amino acids. Germline values: CDR1 GTSNPN, CDR2 SVGIG (reference sequence). The ends were cut back, 4 bases at V and 3 bases at J, with 10 bases in the middle. The DNA for the CDR3 is TGTGCCTGGATGGGGGGAGACAATCAGCCCCAGCATTTT. This translates into CAWMGGDNQPQHF.

The rearrangement links TRBV7-7 to TRBJ2-1; the D gene is possibly TRBD1 (6 bases). The CDR3 contains 15 residues. Germline-derived CDR1 and CDR2 are SSHAT and FNYEAQ (reference sequence). With 4 bases removed from V and 6 bases from J, the gap between germline ends came to 16 bases. The CDR3 DNA reads as TGTGCCAGCAGCTACGACGGGACATCCGTCAATGAGCAGTTCTTC. It is translated as CASSYDGTSVNEQFF.

V gene TRBV7-9 combines with J gene TRBJ2-1, with D possibly matching TRBD2 (5 bases). Germline-derived CDR1 and CDR2 are SEHNR and FQNEAQ (reference sequence). V was pared by 5 bases and J by 4 bases, with 21 bases between. This CDR3 is 17 amino acids long. CDR3 sequence reads: CASSRRDSLPMYNEQFF. CDR3 bases: TGTGCCAGCAGCCGCCGGGATAGCCTTCCGATGTACAATGAGCAGTTCTTC.

In this sample, this clone turned up a few times. The chain recombines TRBV27 with TRBJ2-5, with TRBD2 matching 15 bases. The ends lost 4 bases at V and 1 base at J; junction bases unmatched: 4. Germline V gene sequence: CDR1 MNHEY, CDR2 SMNVEV (reference sequence). The CDR3 runs 17 residues. The CDR3 DNA reads TGTGCCAGCAGTTGGACTAGCGGGGGGGCGGGCCAAGAGACCCAGTACTTC. This gives the protein CASSWTSGGAGQETQYF.

This clone appeared a single time. This sequence joins TRBV4-3 and TRBJ1-1, with TRBD1 matching 8 bases. Germline V gene lookup returns CDR1 LGHNA and CDR2 YSLEER. The CDR3 is 13 amino acids. The J segment lost 7 bases and the V segment lost 3 bases, leaving 4 bases of the junction unmatched. The CDR3 coding sequence is TGCGCCAGCAGCCAGGGACAGGAGGGTGAAGCTTTCTTT. Protein sequence: CASSQGQEGEAFF.

As regards this clone: One base away lies a much larger clone, so this may be a sequencing read error. V usage is TRBV7-9 and J usage is TRBJ2-7; D is undetermined. Germline V gene lookup returns CDR1 SEHNR and CDR2 FQNEAQ (reference sequence). Deletions cut 5 bases from V and 5 bases from J, with 19 bases between. This CDR3 is built from 15 residues. Written as DNA, the CDR3 is TGTGCCAGCAGCCCGCCCTTCAGGTTCGGCCACGAGCAGTACTTC. It codes for CASSPPFRFGHEQYF.

This clone has more than one count but fewer than ten. J is TRBJ2-3 and V is TRBV6-5; the match to TRBD1 covers 9 bases. The CDR3 runs to 12 residues. After removal of 5 bases from V and 10 bases from J, the junction contained 4 bases not matched to a gene. Germline lookup yields CDR1 MNHEY and CDR2 SVGAGI. The CDR3 region has the DNA TGTGCCAGCAGTCTACAGGGGGCAGCGCAGTATTTT. This gives the protein CASSLQGAAQYF.

The chain carries TRBV30 and TRBJ2-7; D could derive from TRBD1 or TRBD2 (5 bases each). Germline V gene data show CDR1 as GTSNPN and CDR2 as SVGIG (reference sequence). The length of the CDR3 is 12 residues. The V end lost 4 bases, the J end lost 3 bases, and 10 bases lay between the germline ends. The CDR3 bases are TGTGCCTGGATCGGGACCCACTACGAGCAGTACTTC. Its protein product is CAWIGTHYEQYF.

The table lists this clone with a count of one. The chain carries TRBV7-9 and TRBJ2-7; D gene ambiguous. Trimming took 0 bases from V and 9 from J, leaving 9 bases between them. The CDR3 contains 12 residues. From germline, CDR1 is SEHNR and CDR2 FQNEAQ (reference sequence). CDR3 coding DNA: TGTGCCAGCAGCTTAGCGCGTGCAGGGCAGTACTTC. It is translated as CASSLARAGQYF.

As regards this clone: Additional DNA sequences in this sample encode the identical CDR3. The gene calls are TRBV7-2 and TRBJ2-1, with D hard to call. Germline CDR1 and CDR2: SGHTA and FQGNSA. The CDR3 loop spans 11 amino acids. Trimming removed 1 base at V and 8 bases at J, with 3 bases between. The CDR3 loop reads CASSLVHEQFF. CDR3 DNA: TGTGCCAGCAGCTTAGTTCATGAGCAGTTCTTC.

The genes are TRBV18 and TRBJ2-1, with D unclear. V was cut by 6 bases and J by 0 bases, with 15 bases left in between. There are 16 residues in the CDR3. Germline CDR1 is KGHSH and CDR2 is LQKENI. The CDR3 loop is CASSQTFKSSYNEQFF. In DNA form, the CDR3 reads TGTGCCAGCTCGCAAACATTCAAAAGCTCCTACAATGAGCAGTTCTTC.

This rearrangement joins TRBV4-2 to TRBJ2-2; TRBD1 matches 7 bases. The germline V gene has CDR1 LGHNA and CDR2 YNFKEQ. The CDR3 sequence is 17 residues long. Trimming removed 0 bases from V and 4 bases from J; junction bases left unmatched: 8. The CDR3 coding sequence is TGTGCCAGCAGCCAAGATCTAAGGTCAGGGGGCACCGGGGAGCTGTTTTTT. It encodes CASSQDLRSGGTGELFF.

The genes are TRBV15 and TRBJ2-5, with D perhaps TRBD1 (5 bases). With 1 base removed from V and 2 bases from J, the gap between germline ends came to 11 bases. This CDR3 contains 15 residues. Germline V gene lookup returns CDR1 LNHNV and CDR2 YYDKDF (reference sequence). This CDR3 reads CATSRAAGNQETQYF. In DNA form, the CDR3 reads TGTGCCACCAGCAGAGCGGCAGGGAATCAAGAGACCCAGTACTTC.

This clone has just one count. This rearrangement joins TRBV5-4 to TRBJ2-5; 7 nucleotides align to TRBD2. With V trimmed by 4 bases and J by 7 bases, 7 bases remained unmatched. Germline V gene sequence: CDR1 SGHNT, CDR2 YYREEE (reference sequence). This CDR3 is 13 amino acids long. CDR3 DNA: TGTGCCAGCAGCCGCCGGGAGGTCGGGACCCAGTACTTC. The encoded protein is CASSRREVGTQYF.

The CDR3 loop reads CASSRSGRTYEQYF. In DNA, the CDR3 is TGCGCCAGCAGTCGGAGCGGGAGGACCTACGAGCAGTACTTC. The chain recombines TRBV5-1 with TRBJ2-7; 9 nucleotides align to TRBD2. Looked up from germline, CDR1 is SGHRS and CDR2 is YFSETQ. J was trimmed by 2 bases and V by 5 bases; bases with no gene match: 5. This CDR3 region has 14 residues. The entire variable domain, with the rest obtained from reference TRBV5-1 and TRBJ2-7, is as follows: KAGVTQTPRYLIKTRGQQVTLSCSPISGHRSVSWYQQTPGQGLQFLFEYFSETQRNKGNFPGRFSGRQFSNSRSEMNVSTLELGDSALYLCASSRSGRTYEQYFGPGTRLTVT.

The chain joins TRBV5-4 to TRBJ1-2; D gene uncertain. Trimming left V 2 bases short and J 2 bases short, with 10 bases between. The CDR3 has 14 amino acids. The V gene's germline CDR1 is SGHNT and CDR2 YYREEE (reference sequence). As DNA, the CDR3 is TGTGCCAGCAGCTTCCTGACGGAAAACTATGGCTACACCTTC. As protein: CASSFLTENYGYTF. The whole variable domain, filled in from reference TRBV5-4 and TRBJ1-2, reads ETGVTQSPTHLIKTRGQQVTLRCSSQSGHNTVSWYQQALGQGPQFIFQYYREEENGRGNFPPRFSGLQFPNYSSELNVNALELDDSALYLCASSFLTENYGYTFGSGTRLTVV.

J is TRBJ2-1 and V is TRBV7-9, with 7 bases fitting TRBD2. V dropped 5 bases and J dropped 4; count of bases not matched to a gene: 11. The CDR3 is 16 residues long. Germline CDR1 is SEHNR and CDR2 is FQNEAQ (reference sequence). The DNA for the CDR3 is TGTGCCAGCAGCCGCGGGGCGGGAGTGTCGTACAATGAGCAGTTCTTC. This encodes CASSRGAGVSYNEQFF.

The J gene is TRBJ2-5, the V gene TRBV7-2, with 9 bases that match TRBD2. Trimming cost V 1 base and J 2 bases; bases outside gene matches: 5. Germline CDR1 is SGHTA and CDR2 is FQGNSA. The CDR3 contains 16 residues. The CDR3 DNA is TGTGCCAGCAGCTTAGGTATAGCGGGGGCACAAGAGACCCAGTACTTC. Amino acid sequence: CASSLGIAGAQETQYF.

This clone was observed a handful of times. The CDR3 bases are TGTGCCAGCAGTTCCCGGAGTACAGATTATGGCTACACCTTC. Its translation is CASSSRSTDYGYTF. This sequence joins TRBV27 and TRBJ1-2; D gene unclear. The CDR3 has 14 amino acids. Germline values: CDR1 MNHEY, CDR2 SMNVEV (reference sequence). V shed 4 bases and J shed 5 bases, with 14 bases lying between them.

This clone was seen at least ten times. V is TRBV27 and J is TRBJ2-7; the D call may be TRBD1 or TRBD2 (6 bases each). This CDR3 region has 16 residues. Trimming removed 2 bases at V and 1 base at J, with 15 bases between. CDR1 is MNHEY and CDR2 is SMNVEV in the germline V gene (reference sequence). The CDR3 is CASSLRGDGGSYEQYF. CDR3 nucleotide sequence: TGTGCCAGCAGTTTAAGGGGGGATGGGGGATCCTACGAGCAGTACTTC.

The genes are TRBV7-3 and TRBJ2-3, with D uncertain. The germline gives CDR1 SGHTA, CDR2 FQGTGA. V lost 4 bases, J lost 2 bases, and 19 bases lay in between. The CDR3 has 17 amino acids. CDR3 coding DNA: TGTGCCAGCAGCTCGAGAGGCGGTCCAACGAACACAGATACGCAGTATTTT. It translates to CASSSRGGPTNTDTQYF.

The CDR3 loop reads CASSLSPRGAGYTF. The CDR3 coding sequence is TGTGCCAGCAGTCTATCTCCCAGGGGCGCTGGCTACACCTTC. The chain is built from TRBV28 and TRBJ1-2; D perhaps matches TRBD1 (6 bases). CDR3 length equals 14 residues. CDR1 and CDR2 from the germline V gene are MDHEN and SYDVKM. The V gene lost 5 bases and the J gene lost 7 bases, with 17 bases spanning the gap.

V usage is TRBV7-2 and J usage is TRBJ2-7; 14 nucleotides line up with TRBD2. The germline V gene encodes CDR1 SGHTA and CDR2 FQGNSA. This CDR3 has 16 residues. V gave up 5 bases and J gave up 7 bases; unmatched junction bases: 10. Written as DNA, the CDR3 is TGTGCCAGCAGCAGAACCGGGACTAGCGGGGGTGGGGAGCAGTACTTC. It yields the protein CASSRTGTSGGGEQYF.

The chain recombines TRBV6-5 with TRBJ1-2; D is unresolved. The germline gives CDR1 MNHEY, CDR2 SVGAGI. The CDR3 spans 13 residues. Trimming left V 7 bases short and J 7 bases short, with 16 bases between. CDR3: CASTGDSLGGYTF. The CDR3 nucleotides read TGTGCCAGCACTGGAGATTCGTTGGGTGGCTACACCTTC.

For this clone: This clone may be a read error of a much larger clone one base away. Other nucleotide sequences in the sample specify the same CDR3. The chain links TRBV29-1 to TRBJ2-1, with TRBD1 identical over 8 bases. The germline V gene encodes CDR1 SQVTM and CDR2 ANQGSEA. The CDR3 runs 12 residues. CDR3 coding DNA: TGCAGTGTTGCCAGGGGGCTGAATGAGCAGTTCTTC. Protein product: CSVARGLNEQFF.

Written as DNA, the CDR3 is TGTGCCAGCCGGGCCAAGGTTAATGAAAAACTGTTTTTT. Translation gives CASRAKVNEKLFF. V gene TRBV7-8 combines with J gene TRBJ1-4; D remains ambiguous. The CDR3 extends over 13 amino acids. CDR1 and CDR2 (germline): SGHVS, FQNEAQ. V lost 8 bases to trimming and J lost 4 bases, with 11 bases between them.

This clone was picked up many times. The V call is TRBV11-2, the J call TRBJ2-7, with no clear D. The CDR3 spans 13 residues. In germline, CDR1 is SGHAT, CDR2 FQNNGV. Trimming stripped 2 bases from V and 3 bases from J, with 8 bases between. For the CDR3, the DNA is TGTGCCAGCAGCTTACGAGCTCACTACGAGCAGTACTTC. Translating gives CASSLRAHYEQYF.

This chain joins TRBV9 and TRBJ2-2; 7 bases align to TRBD1. The CDR3 loop spans 18 amino acids. V gave up 4 bases and J gave up 0 bases; unmatched junction bases: 12. Germline V CDR1 and CDR2: SGDLS, YYNGEE. CDR3 in DNA: TGTGCCAGCAGCTCTCAGAGCCCAGGGACAGCGAACACCGGGGAGCTGTTTTTT. It is translated as CASSSQSPGTANTGELFF.

About this clone itself: At the DNA level, this CDR3 is encoded by other sequences in the same sample as well. J is TRBJ1-1 and V is TRBV28; D not resolved. The CDR3 extends over 13 amino acids. Per the germline V gene, CDR1 is MDHEN and CDR2 is SYDVKM. V lost 3 bases and J 1 base, leaving 6 bases between the germline ends. The CDR3 nucleotides read TGTGCCAGCAGTTTCCGGGAGAACACTGAAGCTTTCTTT. It translates to CASSFRENTEAFF.